This T cell receptor beta chain was profiled in a study of shared clonotypes between healthy human individuals. Turning to the study itself: With ages of 18 to 49, the donors were a couple of women and three men.

Donors comprised healthy HIV-negative adults lacking recent acute infections or vaccinations. Germline lookup yields CDR1 MNHEY and CDR2 SVGAGI. The V gene lost 10 bases and the J gene lost 8 bases, with 17 bases spanning the gap. The CDR3 runs to 12 residues. Several immunoSEQ plates held equal portions of the genomic DNA taken from each subset. Method: immunoSEQ multiplex PCR; TCRdb's copy keeps in-frame clones and lacks some. The sample has about half a million clones, roughly 80% seen once; the top ten hold roughly 13%. V is TRBV6-5 and J is TRBJ1-2, with D perhaps matching TRBD1 (5 bases). The receptor was isolated from a woman aged 40 to 55 in good health. Some clones in this sample may be carry-over from other donors' samples. The sample taken for sequencing was PBMCs. CDR3 coding DNA: TGTGCCACCAAAGAAGGGGTCAACGGCTACACCTTC. It yields the protein CATKEGVNGYTF.